These 17 T cell receptor beta chains were all obtained from the same sample, sequenced in a study of T cells in Graves' hyperthyroidism and ophthalmopathy. TCR beta CDR3 regions were amplified from RNA transcripts. First-round RT-PCR of the TCR CDR3 relied on the HTBI primer set. TCRdb itself ran the multiplex PCR reads through MiXCR, one entry per CDR3 protein. The data hold about 400,000 distinct CDR3 sequences, with about 15% observed a single time. Sequenced: blood. The receptors derive from a woman aged 25 to 45 with Graves' hyperthyroidism.

The sample holds a few counts of this clonotype. The rearrangement joins TRBV5-1 to TRBJ2-1; no reliable D call. V lost 0 bases and J lost 6, with 4 bases in between. Looked up from germline, CDR1 is SGHRS and CDR2 is YFSETQ. The CDR3 length is 12 residues. CDR3 nucleotides: TGCGCCAGCAGCTTGGAACTCAATGAGCAGTTCTTC. Amino acid sequence: CASSLELNEQFF.

This clonotype was detected ten times or more. One junction end does not reproduce the germline sequence, and a read error may be involved. V and J are TRBV27 and TRBJ1-1; 9 nucleotides align to TRBD1. Germline V CDR1 and CDR2: MNHEY, SMNVEV (reference sequence). The CDR3 spans 12 residues. CDR3: CPRDRVTAEAFF. As DNA, the CDR3 is TGTCCCAGGGACAGGGTGACCGCTGAAGCTTTCTTT.

The sample holds a few counts of this clonotype. The V and J genes are TRBV10-3 and TRBJ2-5, with D hard to call. V was clipped by 6 bases and J by 3 bases, with 5 bases between them. This CDR3 has 11 amino acids. Germline V CDR1 and CDR2: ENHRY, SYGVKD. The chain's CDR3 is CAISIEETQYF. Written as DNA, the CDR3 is TGTGCCATCAGCATCGAAGAGACCCAGTACTTC.

This clonotype was detected a few times. The CDR3 protein is CASSAAGTATGELFF. The CDR3 DNA reads as TGTGCCAGCAGCGCAGCCGGGACAGCCACCGGGGAGCTGTTTTTT. This chain joins TRBV11-1 and TRBJ2-2; TRBD1 matches 7 bases. Unmatched junction bases numbered 7, after V lost 5 bases and J lost 4 bases. CDR1 and CDR2 from the germline V gene are SGHAT and FQDESV (reference sequence). The CDR3 spans 15 residues.

This clonotype turned up a few times. This chain links TRBV9 with TRBJ2-7; no clear D. There are 16 residues in the CDR3. Germline V lookup: CDR1 SGDLS, CDR2 YYNGEE. V lost 1 base and J 6 bases, leaving 20 bases between the germline ends. The CDR3 DNA follows: TGTGCCAGCAGCGTAAATATAGGCAGCTCCTGGGGCGAGCAGTACTTC. Protein: CASSVNIGSSWGEQYF.

Many counts were recorded for this clonotype. V usage is TRBV28 and J usage is TRBJ2-1; possibly TRBD1 for D (6 bases). The germline V gene encodes CDR1 MDHEN and CDR2 SYDVKM. V was cut by 6 bases and J by 4 bases, with 16 bases left in between. This CDR3 has 15 amino acids. The CDR3, as DNA: TGTGCCAGCAGGACTCCGGGACACACATACAATGAGCAGTTCTTC. Translating gives CASRTPGHTYNEQFF.

This clonotype was counted a few times. V gene TRBV20-1 combines with J gene TRBJ2-2; 9 nucleotides align to TRBD1. The germline V gene has CDR1 DFQATT and CDR2 SNEGSKA (reference sequence). Trimming cost V 7 bases and J 4 bases; bases outside gene matches: 7. The length of the CDR3 is 14 residues. CDR3 in amino acids: CSGRTGEGTGELFF. In DNA, the CDR3 is TGCAGTGGTCGGACAGGGGAAGGCACCGGGGAGCTGTTTTTT.

Ten or more counts support this clonotype. CDR3 DNA sequence: TGTGCCAGCATCCCCAGCGCGCCAAGGGTCGGGGAGCTGTTTTTT. Its translation: CASIPSAPRVGELFF. This chain uses TRBV28 with TRBJ2-2; D unresolved. From germline, CDR1 is MDHEN and CDR2 SYDVKM. The V end lost 7 bases, the J end lost 7 bases, and 19 bases lay between the germline ends. The CDR3 covers 15 residues.

CDR3 sequence: CASSYTNTGIWGYTF. The CDR3 DNA reads as TGTGCCAGCAGTTACACAAACACAGGGATATGGGGCTACACCTTC. The genes are TRBV28 and TRBJ1-2, with a possible D match to TRBD1 (6 bases). With 4 bases removed from V and 8 bases from J, the gap between germline ends came to 20 bases. CDR1 and CDR2 from the germline V gene are MDHEN and SYDVKM. The CDR3 totals 15 residues.

The chain links TRBV2 to TRBJ2-1; D ambiguous. Trimming stripped 7 bases from V and 5 bases from J, with 12 bases between. Germline values: CDR1 SNHLY, CDR2 FYNNEI. This CDR3 region has 13 residues. The CDR3 nucleotides read TGTGCCAGCAATTCCGGGCCAAACAATGAGCAGTTCTTC. This sequence encodes CASNSGPNNEQFF.

The CDR3 is CATSDLGGTAADTQYF. The CDR3 DNA reads TGTGCCACCAGTGATTTGGGCGGGACAGCAGCAGATACGCAGTATTTT. The chain uses TRBV24-1 and TRBJ2-3; possible D gene TRBD1, 7 bases. Germline CDR1 is KGHDR and CDR2 is SFDVKD. CDR3 length equals 16 residues. The V gene lost 0 bases and the J gene lost 4 bases, with 13 bases spanning the gap.

The CDR3 DNA follows: TGCAGTGCTAGGGGAGTGCCAGATCTAAATCAGCCCCAGCATTTT. It translates to CSARGVPDLNQPQHF. This chain joins TRBV20-1 and TRBJ1-5; D is undetermined. Germline CDR1 is DFQATT and CDR2 is SNEGSKA (reference sequence). Trimming pared 3 bases from V and 4 bases from J, leaving 16 bases between. This CDR3 contains 15 residues.

This clonotype was observed at least ten times. The chain combines TRBV27 with TRBJ1-1; 7 nucleotides agree with TRBD1. V shed 6 bases, J shed 5 bases, and the junction held 9 bases outside the gene matches. Germline CDR1 reads MNHEY; CDR2 reads SMNVEV (reference sequence). The CDR3 spans 14 residues. The CDR3 protein is CASRLQGGRTEAFF. For the CDR3, the DNA is TGTGCCAGCAGACTTCAGGGGGGAAGAACTGAAGCTTTCTTT.

This clonotype showed up many times. This chain joins TRBV27 and TRBJ2-1; D may match TRBD1 or TRBD2 (5 bases each). Trimming cost V 4 bases and J 12 bases, with 19 bases left between them. Germline V gene sequence: CDR1 MNHEY, CDR2 SMNVEV (reference sequence). The CDR3 covers 14 residues. CDR3 bases: TGTGCCAGCAGTTCCCACGGGACCCCAGAGTGGCAGTTCTTC. Translation: CASSSHGTPEWQFF.

This clonotype was seen repeatedly, ten times or more. The rearrangement uses TRBV30 and TRBJ2-3, with 7 bases that match TRBD1. This CDR3 has 14 residues. The germline V gene encodes CDR1 GTSNPN and CDR2 SVGIG (reference sequence). J gave up 1 base and V 3 bases, and 4 bases lay outside the gene matches. The CDR3 sequence: CAWRSQGGTDTQYF. CDR3 bases: TGTGCCTGGAGGTCTCAGGGGGGCACAGATACGCAGTATTTT.

This sequence joins TRBV6-1 and TRBJ1-2, with 7 bases fitting TRBD1. V dropped 6 bases and J dropped 8; count of bases not matched to a gene: 9. Per the germline V gene, CDR1 is MNHNS and CDR2 is SASEGT. CDR3 length equals 13 residues. In nucleotides, the CDR3 is TGTGCCAGCAGACAAAGGACAGGATTAGGCTACACCTTC. Protein sequence: CASRQRTGLGYTF.

This clonotype was found many times. This chain joins TRBV7-2 and TRBJ2-7, with D possibly matching TRBD2 (5 bases). The CDR3 length is 15 residues. Germline V gene lookup returns CDR1 SGHTA and CDR2 FQGNSA. V was pared by 0 bases and J by 2 bases, with 11 bases between. In nucleotides, the CDR3 is TGTGCCAGCAGCTTAGCGCAGGCTAGCACCTACGAGCAGTACTTC. Protein: CASSLAQASTYEQYF.